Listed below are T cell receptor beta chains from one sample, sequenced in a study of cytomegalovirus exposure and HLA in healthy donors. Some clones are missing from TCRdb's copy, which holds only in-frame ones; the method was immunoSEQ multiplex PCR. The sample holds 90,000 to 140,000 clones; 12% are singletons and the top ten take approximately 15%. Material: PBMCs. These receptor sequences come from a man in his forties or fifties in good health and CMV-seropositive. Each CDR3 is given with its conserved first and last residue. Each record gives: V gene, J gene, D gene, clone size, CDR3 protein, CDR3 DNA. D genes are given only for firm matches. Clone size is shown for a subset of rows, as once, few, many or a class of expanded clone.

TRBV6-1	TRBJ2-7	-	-	CARSYLQGWEQYF	TGTGCCAGAAGCTATCTCCAGGGTTGGGAGCAGTACTTC
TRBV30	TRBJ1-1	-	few	CAWGGPGGYAFF	TGTGCCTGGGGGGGCCCGGGGGGATATGCTTTCTTT
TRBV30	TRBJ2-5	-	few	CASRWRAGQETQYF	TGTGCCTCCCGGTGGCGGGCCGGTCAAGAGACCCAGTACTTC
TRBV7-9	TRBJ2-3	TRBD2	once	CASSSISGSADTQYF	TGTGCCAGCAGCTCGATAAGCGGGAGCGCAGATACGCAGTATTTT
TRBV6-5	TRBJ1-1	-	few	CASNPTTGKDTEAFF	TGTGCCAGCAATCCCACTACAGGAAAGGACACTGAAGCTTTCTTT
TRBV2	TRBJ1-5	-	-	CASSVEGASNQPQHF	TGTGCCAGCAGTGTGGAAGGGGCCAGCAATCAGCCCCAGCATTTT
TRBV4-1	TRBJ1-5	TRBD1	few	CASSQSRTGPNQPQHF	TGCGCCAGCAGCCAATCCCGGACAGGCCCGAATCAGCCCCAGCATTTT
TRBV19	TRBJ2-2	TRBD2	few	CASSIFGIRAGEVHTGELFF	TGTGCCAGTAGTATCTTTGGAATTCGGGCGGGAGAGGTACACACCGGGGAGCTGTTTTTT
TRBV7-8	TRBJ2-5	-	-	CASSTHSGVETQYF	TGTGCCAGCAGCACCCACTCAGGGGTGGAGACCCAGTACTTC
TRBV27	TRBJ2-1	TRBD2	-	CASSPGTRGRNEQFF	TGTGCCAGCAGCCCCGGGACTAGAGGGAGAAATGAGCAGTTCTTC
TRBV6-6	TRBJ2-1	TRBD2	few	CASRNSGTSGNNEQFF	TGTGCCAGCAGGAACTCCGGGACTAGCGGGAACAATGAGCAGTTCTTC
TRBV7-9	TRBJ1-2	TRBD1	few	CASSPQGAVRDTF	TGTGCCAGCAGCCCCCAGGGGGCGGTACGGGACACCTTC
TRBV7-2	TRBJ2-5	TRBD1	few	CASTRDRQETQYF	TGTGCCAGCACCCGGGACAGGCAAGAGACCCAGTACTTC
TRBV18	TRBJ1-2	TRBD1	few	CASSPRSGTGLYGYTF	TGTGCCAGCTCACCACGCTCCGGGACAGGACTCTATGGCTACACCTTC
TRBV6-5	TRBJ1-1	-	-	CASSYGPSGGLGEAFF	TGTGCCAGCAGTTACGGTCCCAGCGGGGGGCTAGGGGAAGCTTTCTTC
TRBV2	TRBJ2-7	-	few	CASSEASYEQYF	TGTGCCAGCAGTGAAGCCTCCTACGAGCAGTACTTC
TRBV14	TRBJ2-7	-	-	CASSQDLAVSYEQYF	TGTGCCAGCAGCCAAGATTTAGCTGTCTCCTACGAGCAGTACTTC
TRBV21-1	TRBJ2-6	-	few	CASSRQGRPGANVLTF	TGTGCCAGCAGTCGACAGGGGAGACCTGGGGCCAACGTCCTGACTTTC
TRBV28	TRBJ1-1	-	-	CASSRGGADTEAFF	TGTGCCAGCAGTCGAGGGGGGGCGGACACTGAAGCTTTCTTT
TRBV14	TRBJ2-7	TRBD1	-	CASSPRTGEKQYF	TGTGCCAGCAGCCCGAGGACAGGGGAAAAGCAGTACTTC
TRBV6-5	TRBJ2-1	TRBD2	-	CASSPSGRYNEQFF	TGTGCCAGCAGTCCTAGCGGGAGATACAATGAGCAGTTCTTC
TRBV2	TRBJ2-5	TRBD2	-	CASSTLAGVGETQYF	TGTGCCAGCTCCACCTTAGCGGGAGTTGGGGAGACCCAGTACTTC
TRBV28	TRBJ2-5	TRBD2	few	CASSPPTSGEETQYF	TGTGCCAGCAGTCCACCGACTAGCGGAGAAGAGACCCAGTACTTC
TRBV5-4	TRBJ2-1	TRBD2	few	CASSLDSGSGREQFF	TGTGCCAGCAGCTTGGATAGCGGGAGCGGTCGTGAGCAGTTCTTC
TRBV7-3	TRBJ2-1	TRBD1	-	CASREEDRGQHEQFF	TGTGCCAGCAGGGAAGAAGACAGGGGGCAGCATGAGCAGTTCTTC
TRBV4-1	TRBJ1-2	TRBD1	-	CASSQQKDRGASGYTF	TGCGCCAGCAGCCAACAAAAAGACAGGGGGGCTAGCGGCTACACCTTC
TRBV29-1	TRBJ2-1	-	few	CSARASAGNEQFF	TGCAGCGCCCGGGCTAGCGCCGGCAATGAGCAGTTCTTC
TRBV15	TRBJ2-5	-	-	CATSRDLGGQGTQYF	TGTGCCACCAGCAGAGATCTGGGGGGGCAAGGGACCCAGTACTTC
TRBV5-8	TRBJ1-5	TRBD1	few	CASSLQGAVLQPQHF	TGTGCCAGCAGCTTACAGGGGGCAGTTTTGCAGCCCCAGCATTTT
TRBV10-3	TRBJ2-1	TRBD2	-	CAISPPGGGFGEQFF	TGTGCCATCAGCCCCCCGGGGGGGGGCTTCGGTGAGCAGTTCTTC
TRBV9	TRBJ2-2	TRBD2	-	CASSKPGLAAAGELFF	TGTGCCAGCAGCAAACCGGGACTAGCTGCGGCCGGGGAGCTGTTTTTT
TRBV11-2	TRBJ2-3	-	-	CASSPLGPDTDTQYF	TGTGCCAGCAGCCCCCTTGGGCCCGACACAGATACGCAGTATTTT
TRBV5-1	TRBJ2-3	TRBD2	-	CASSFWTSATTDTQYF	TGCGCCAGCAGCTTTTGGACTAGCGCAACCACAGATACGCAGTATTTT
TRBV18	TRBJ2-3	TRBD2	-	CASSRSGSADTQYF	TGTGCCAGCTCTAGAAGCGGGAGCGCAGATACGCAGTATTTT
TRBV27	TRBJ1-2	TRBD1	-	CASSLLGQGAYGYTF	TGTGCCAGCAGTTTATTAGGACAGGGGGCCTATGGCTACACCTTC
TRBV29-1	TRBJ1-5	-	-	CSVVRTGSGNQPQHF	TGCAGCGTTGTCCGGACGGGGAGTGGCAATCAGCCCCAGCATTTT